This T cell receptor (beta chain) was found in a study of T cell repertoires in cytomegalovirus infection (dated by TCRdb to between 2018 and 2021). Turning to the overall study: Donor HLA type was relevant to the analysis, because carriage of CMV infection together with the matching HLA type was indicated by public TCR beta signatures.

This clonotype was counted ten times or more. Its specific antigen is unknown. No base qualities exist here, and no much larger clone lies one base off it. V is pared back by 4 bases and J by 6 bases, with 14 bases lying between the germline termini. The CDR3 contains 15 residues, cysteine and phenylalanine counted. The CDR3 DNA has 45 bases and is translated from base 1. Per the germline V gene, SGHRS is the CDR1 and YFSETQ is the CDR2. Sequenced using an Illumina HiSeq 1500. The public reads were reprocessed in TCRdb via fastp at Q25 and MiXCR, keeping in-frame beta chains. Merged by CDR3 protein, the rows form single entries marked with the most common genes and DNA. The sample table contains a few hundred thousand distinct CDR3 sequences; only one count was recorded for roughly 17% of them. Of the sample, 12% falls within the top ten clones. General conclusions and limits of the study: In the ex vivo response, HLA-C-restricted CMV-specific TCR beta clonotypes were dominant, and in two of eight donors the single most frequent clonotype came from this HLA-C-restricted group. In both this cohort and an independent approximately 370-donor cohort, the cumulative frequency of public TCR beta family members distinguished carriers of CMV infection plus the relevant HLA type.

This TCR came from a human donor in good health (CMV status not recorded). Some clones in this sample may be carry-over from other donors' samples. In this chain, TRBV5-1 is recombined with TRBJ1-6, with TRBD1 perhaps the D gene, on 6 matching bases. Sequencing input: PBMCs. The CDR3 loop reads CASSPIQGTNSPLHF. The DNA reads as follows: TGCGCCAGCAGCCCGATACAGGGAACTAATTCACCCCTCCACTTT.